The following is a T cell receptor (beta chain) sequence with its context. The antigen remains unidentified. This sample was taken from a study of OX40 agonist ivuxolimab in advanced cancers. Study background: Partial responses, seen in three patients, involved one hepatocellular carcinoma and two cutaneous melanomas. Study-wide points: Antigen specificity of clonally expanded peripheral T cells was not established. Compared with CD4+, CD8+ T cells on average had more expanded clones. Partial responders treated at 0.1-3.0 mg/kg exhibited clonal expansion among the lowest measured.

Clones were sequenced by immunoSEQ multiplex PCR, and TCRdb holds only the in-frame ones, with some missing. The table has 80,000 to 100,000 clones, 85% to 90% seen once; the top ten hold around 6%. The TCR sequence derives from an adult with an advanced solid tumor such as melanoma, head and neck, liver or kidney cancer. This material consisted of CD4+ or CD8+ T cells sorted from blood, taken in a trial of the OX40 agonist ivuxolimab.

This CDR3 is CASSLGRAGGLSTDTQYF. The CDR3 region has the DNA TGTGCCAGCAGCTTAGGACGAGCGGGGGGCCTCAGCACAGATACGCAGTATTTT. The chain links TRBV7-2 to TRBJ2-3, with 9 positions matching TRBD2. The CDR3 contains 18 residues. Germline V lookup: CDR1 SGHTA, CDR2 FQGNSA. The trim removed 1 base at V and 0 bases at J, leaving 8 bases unmatched.